The source of this T cell receptor beta chain is a study of blood T cell repertoires in COVID-19. Profiled with immunoSEQ multiplex PCR; TCRdb holds only in-frame clones, not every one. The table lists some 80,000 clones, around 78% of them singletons, with about a third in the top ten. Seattle patients were enrolled during active infection and followed longitudinally. This clone showed up just once. The V and J ends lost 4 bases and 5 bases, in that order; junction bases with no gene match: 11. Germline V gene lookup returns CDR1 SGHRS and CDR2 YFSETQ. This CDR3 spans 15 amino acids. The V gene is TRBV5-1, the J gene TRBJ1-1; TRBD1 matches 7 bases. The source of this sequence is a man aged 60 to 69 with COVID-19, enrolled during active disease. Sequencing input: peripheral blood. The CDR3 bases are TGCGCCAGCAGCCGTTTAGGGACAGTCGAGACTGAAGCTTTCTTT. This encodes CASSRLGTVETEAFF.